This T cell receptor beta chain was identified in a study of blood T cell repertoires in COVID-19. V was shortened by 6 bases and J by 2 bases, with 14 bases between the two germline ends. The CDR3 contains 15 residues. CDR1 and CDR2 (germline): MDHEN, SYDVKM. Clones were read by immunoSEQ multiplex PCR, and TCRdb kept only the in-frame ones, dropping some. This table holds roughly 360,000 clones, 81% found once. The V gene is TRBV28, the J gene TRBJ2-4; a possible D gene is TRBD2 (6 bases). The sequence was obtained from a human donor with acute or convalescent COVID-19. The donor label of this sample is uncertain. The sequencing input was peripheral blood. DNA for the CDR3: TGTGCCAGCAGCTTGGTCGGGGGTACCAAAAACATTCAGTACTTC. As protein: CASSLVGGTKNIQYF.